These 26 T cell receptor beta chains originate from one sample sequenced in a study of CD8+ T cells in alopecia areata. Specified treatment: oral pan-JAK inhibitor, 5-10 mg twice daily. The authors extracted RNA and reverse transcribed it into cDNA as the sequencing template. Data came from immunoSEQ multiplex PCR; TCRdb stores just in-frame clones and leaves some out. The sample shows about 180,000 clones, less than 70% of them seen only once. Sequences were derived from CD8+ T cells sorted from blood, sampled at week 24, from a patient treated with tofacitinib. Receptors were obtained from a human donor with alopecia areata.

The CDR3 region is CASSLIGGRVWETQYF. The CDR3 DNA sequence: TGCGCCAGCAGTCTGATCGGCGGCAGGGTATGGGAGACCCAGTACTTC. The chain has TRBV23-1 and TRBJ2-5; TRBD1 might be the D (5 bases). TRBV23-1 is marked as an open reading frame, function uncertain. Deletions cut 4 bases from V and 5 bases from J, with 20 bases between. The CDR3 contains 16 residues.

The chain uses TRBV7-9 and TRBJ2-5; possible D gene TRBD1, 6 bases. There are 13 residues in the CDR3. V lost 5 bases and J lost 4, with 11 bases in between. Per the germline V gene, CDR1 is SEHNR and CDR2 is FQNEAQ (reference sequence). The CDR3 DNA reads as TGTGCCAGCAGCGAGAGAGGGGGAGAGACCCAGTACTTC. It translates to CASSERGGETQYF.

This clone was seen only a few times. The chain links TRBV7-8 to TRBJ1-5; D is uncertain. The CDR3 is 12 amino acids. V was pared by 7 bases and J by 6 bases, with 10 bases between. The germline V gene has CDR1 SGHVS and CDR2 FQNEAQ. The CDR3 bases are TGTGCCAGCACCGCGGGGTCTCAGCCCCAGCATTTT. Translating gives CASTAGSQPQHF. Based on the CDR3 plus reference TRBV7-8 and TRBJ1-5, the full variable domain is GAGVSQSPRYKVAKRGQDVALRCDPISGHVSLFWYQQALGQGPEFLTYFQNEAQLDKSGLPSDRFFAERPEGSVSTLKIQRTQQEDSAVYLCASTAGSQPQHFGDGTRLSIL.

In its sample, this clone was seen many times. The chain links TRBV4-3 to TRBJ1-1, with unresolved D. Germline V CDR1 and CDR2: LGHNA, YSLEER. Trimming stripped 1 base from V and 7 bases from J, with 10 bases between. The CDR3 runs to 13 residues. This chain's CDR3 is CASSQVVHNEAFF. CDR3 DNA sequence: TGCGCCAGCAGCCAAGTAGTCCACAATGAAGCTTTCTTT.

This clone was counted once. The chain is built from TRBV25-1 and TRBJ2-2; possibly TRBD2 for D (7 bases). Germline-derived CDR1 and CDR2 are MGHDK and SYGVNS. Trimming took off 4 bases at V and 6 bases at J, with 15 bases between the two ends. This CDR3 spans 15 amino acids. CDR3 DNA: TGTGCCAGCAGTGTTGACGGGGGGCTCGCCGGGGAGCTGTTTTTT. Protein sequence: CASSVDGGLAGELFF.

J is TRBJ2-6 and V is TRBV5-6, with 9 bases matching TRBD1. This CDR3 is 18 amino acids long. From germline, CDR1 is SGHDT and CDR2 YYEEEE. V lost 0 bases, J lost 0 bases, and 4 bases stayed unmatched. The CDR3, as DNA: TGTGCCAGCAGCTTGGGCGGACAGGGGATCTCTGGGGCCAACGTCCTGACTTTC. Translated, it gives CASSLGGQGISGANVLTF. The variable domain in full, with the rest retrieved from reference TRBV5-6 and TRBJ2-6, is DAGVTQSPTHLIKTRGQQVTLRCSPKSGHDTVSWYQQALGQGPQFIFQYYEEEERQRGNFPDRFSGHQFPNYSSELNVNALLLGDSALYLCASSLGGQGISGANVLTFGAGSRLTVL.

This clone has just one count. The chain joins TRBV25-1 to TRBJ1-2; tentatively, D is TRBD1 (5 bases). The germline V gene has CDR1 MGHDK and CDR2 SYGVNS. The CDR3 spans 17 residues. V was pared by 2 bases and J by 7 bases, with 23 bases between. The CDR3 bases are TGTGCCAGCAGTGAACCCCCAACTAGGCAGGGAGCGGCTGGCTACACCTTC. Protein sequence: CASSEPPTRQGAAGYTF.

The rearrangement links TRBV4-3 to TRBJ1-1; D is perhaps TRBD1 (5 bases). The germline V gene has CDR1 LGHNA and CDR2 YSLEER. V lost 0 bases and J 1 base, leaving 12 bases between the germline ends. The CDR3 covers 16 residues. For the CDR3, the DNA is TGCGCCAGCAGCCAAGACGGGGAGGGGACGAACACTGAAGCTTTCTTT. It yields the protein CASSQDGEGTNTEAFF.

The rearrangement links TRBV13 to TRBJ2-7; no clear D. The CDR3 covers 14 residues. Between the trimmed V and J ends, which lost 1 base and 0 bases, there was a span of 7 bases. Germline CDR1 reads PRHDT; CDR2 reads FYEKMQ (reference sequence). Written as DNA, the CDR3 is TGTGCCAGCAGCTTAGACAGAAGCTCCTACGAGCAGTACTTC. Amino acids: CASSLDRSSYEQYF. Variable domain in full (rest from reference TRBV13 and TRBJ2-7): AAGVIQSPRHLIKEKRETATLKCYPIPRHDTVYWYQQGPGQDPQFLISFYEKMQSDKGSIPDRFSAQQFSDYHSELNMSSLELGDSALYFCASSLDRSSYEQYFGPGTRLTVT.

The chain has TRBV11-2 and TRBJ1-1; possible D gene TRBD1, 5 bases. Germline V gives CDR1 SGHAT, CDR2 FQNNGV. The CDR3 contains 16 residues. With 1 base removed from V and 2 bases from J, the gap between germline ends came to 14 bases. The CDR3 region has the DNA TGTGCCAGCAGCTTAGTAACCTTTGGGGCCAACACTGAAGCTTTCTTT. Translating it yields CASSLVTFGANTEAFF.

This chain links TRBV4-3 with TRBJ2-7; the D is unclear. This CDR3 contains 14 residues. V lost 1 base and J lost 2, with 9 bases in between. In germline, CDR1 is LGHNA, CDR2 YSLEER. The CDR3 is CASSQGEHTYEQYF. The CDR3 coding sequence is TGCGCCAGCAGCCAAGGGGAACATACCTACGAGCAGTACTTC.

The gene calls are TRBV4-3 and TRBJ2-1, with 8 bases matching TRBD1. Germline CDR1 LGHNA, CDR2 YSLEER. This CDR3 region has 14 residues. The V and J ends lost 6 bases and 6 bases, in that order; junction bases with no gene match: 7. DNA of the CDR3: TGCGCCAGCAGGAGTCAGGGGGCCGGCAATGAGCAGTTCTTC. Translated: CASRSQGAGNEQFF.

The chain recombines TRBV27 with TRBJ1-2; 11 nucleotides line up with TRBD1. Trimming removed 0 bases from V and 7 bases from J; junction bases left unmatched: 4. The germline V gene has CDR1 MNHEY and CDR2 SMNVEV (reference sequence). The CDR3 contains 15 residues. The CDR3 DNA reads as TGTGCCAGCAGTTTATCCGGACAGGGGGCGACTGGCTACACCTTC. It is translated as CASSLSGQGATGYTF.

This sequence joins TRBV10-2 and TRBJ2-7, with TRBD1 as a possible D gene (6 bases). The germline V gene has CDR1 WSHSY and CDR2 SAAADI. This CDR3 has 13 residues. Trimming removed 6 bases from V and 1 base from J, with 10 bases in between. The CDR3 DNA reads TGCGCCAGCAGGGCCAGGGGTTCCTACGAGCAGTACTTC. This encodes CASRARGSYEQYF.

This clone was seen more than once but under ten times. This sequence joins TRBV7-9 and TRBJ2-1, with TRBD2 matching 8 bases. This CDR3 spans 14 amino acids. The V segment lost 5 bases and the J segment 6 bases; nucleotides outside the gene matches: 6. The V gene's germline CDR1 is SEHNR and CDR2 FQNEAQ (reference sequence). The DNA for the CDR3 is TGTGCCAGCAGCAGTCCGGGACTAGGCAATGAGCAGTTCTTC. This sequence encodes CASSSPGLGNEQFF.

This clone was found a few times. The rearrangement uses TRBV11-2 and TRBJ2-5; D not resolved. The CDR3 runs to 14 residues. The germline V gene has CDR1 SGHAT and CDR2 FQNNGV. V was clipped by 8 bases and J by 1 base, with 14 bases between them. CDR3 in DNA: TGTGCCAGCCGCCCGCTGGGGTCCCAAGAGACCCAGTACTTC. Its translation: CASRPLGSQETQYF.

This clone has just one count. The V call is TRBV4-3, the J call TRBJ1-1; 9 nucleotides match TRBD1. Trimming at V came to 4 bases and at J to 1 base, leaving 4 bases not matched to a gene. The CDR3 loop spans 15 amino acids. In germline, CDR1 is LGHNA, CDR2 YSLEER. CDR3 protein: CASSRVTGGNTEAFF. CDR3 coding DNA: TGCGCCAGCAGCCGGGTGACAGGGGGGAACACTGAAGCTTTCTTT.

V usage is TRBV15 and J usage is TRBJ2-1, with 7 nucleotides matching TRBD1. The CDR3 sequence is 13 residues long. V shed 5 bases, J shed 3 bases, and the junction held 1 base outside the gene matches. Germline V gene lookup returns CDR1 LNHNV and CDR2 YYDKDF (reference sequence). CDR3: CATSGDSYNEQFF. The CDR3 DNA is TGTGCCACCAGCGGGGACAGCTACAATGAGCAGTTCTTC.

The chain has TRBV9 and TRBJ1-1, with 7 bases lining up with TRBD1. This CDR3 is 14 amino acids long. V lost 2 bases to trimming and J lost 4 bases; unmatched junction nucleotides: 5. Germline CDR1 reads SGDLS; CDR2 reads YYNGEE. CDR3 bases: TGTGCCAGCAGCGTTGGGGACAGTGCCACTGAAGCTTTCTTT. Translation: CASSVGDSATEAFF. Drawing the rest from reference TRBV9 and TRBJ1-1, the complete variable domain is DSGVTQTPKHLITATGQRVTLRCSPRSGDLSVYWYQQSLDQGLQFLIQYYNGEERAKGNILERFSAQQFPDLHSELNLSSLELGDSALYFCASSVGDSATEAFFGQGTRLTVV.

The chain uses TRBV5-4 and TRBJ2-1; D is perhaps TRBD1 or TRBD2 (7 bases each). There are 16 residues in the CDR3. The germline V gene has CDR1 SGHNT and CDR2 YYREEE (reference sequence). The V gene lost 4 bases and the J gene lost 6 bases, with 20 bases spanning the gap. CDR3 sequence reads: CASSAGDSSEGNEQFF. The CDR3 DNA reads as TGTGCCAGCAGCGCGGGGGACAGCTCGGAGGGCAATGAGCAGTTCTTC.

The chain employs TRBV5-4 and TRBJ1-1; D call uncertain. The germline V gene has CDR1 SGHNT and CDR2 YYREEE (reference sequence). Trimming removed 4 bases at V and 11 bases at J, with 15 bases between. This CDR3 contains 12 residues. The CDR3 bases are TGTGCCAGCAGCCCCGGACCTATGTGGGCTTTCTTT. Encoded protein: CASSPGPMWAFF.

The V and J genes are TRBV30 and TRBJ1-4; D gene ambiguous. V lost 5 bases, J lost 8 bases, and 15 bases lay in between. The CDR3 extends over 13 amino acids. Germline CDR1 and CDR2: GTSNPN and SVGIG (reference sequence). The CDR3 sequence: CAWALYSGEKLFF. CDR3 DNA: TGTGCCTGGGCCTTATACTCTGGGGAAAAACTGTTTTTT. Using reference TRBV30 and TRBJ1-4 for the parts outside the CDR3, the full variable domain is SQTIHQWPATLVQPVGSPLSLECTVEGTSNPNLYWYRQAAGRGLQLLFYSVGIGQISSEVPQNLSASRPQDRQFILSSKKLLLSDSGFYLCAWALYSGEKLFFGSGTQLSVL.

In this sample, this clone turned up a few times. The rearrangement links TRBV19 to TRBJ1-2; D gene unclear. V lost 0 bases and J 7 bases, leaving 18 bases between the germline ends. The CDR3 extends over 16 amino acids. Looked up from germline, CDR1 is LNHDA and CDR2 is SQIVND (reference sequence). CDR3 region: CASSIEAQMGFRGYTF. The CDR3 DNA follows: TGTGCCAGTAGTATAGAGGCCCAAATGGGGTTTCGTGGCTACACCTTC.

The chain has TRBV5-4 and TRBJ1-5; 10 bases map to TRBD1. CDR1 is SGHNT, CDR2 YYREEE, per germline (reference sequence). CDR3 size: 14 residues. With 4 bases clipped from V and 5 bases from J, the junction kept 3 bases outside the gene matches. The CDR3 is CASSAGTGDQPQHF. CDR3 bases: TGTGCCAGCAGCGCCGGGACAGGGGATCAGCCCCAGCATTTT.

There are a few counts of this clone. The chain employs TRBV20-1 and TRBJ2-1; possibly TRBD2 for D (6 bases). This CDR3 region has 10 residues. The germline CDR1 and CDR2 sequences are DFQATT and SNEGSKA (reference sequence). V lost 3 bases to trimming and J lost 12 bases, with 9 bases between them. Here the CDR3 reads CSARAGRQFF. The CDR3 nucleotides read TGCAGTGCTAGGGCGGGACGGCAGTTCTTC.

The J gene is TRBJ2-1, the V gene TRBV5-6; 11 bases match TRBD2. CDR1 is SGHDT and CDR2 is YYEEEE in the germline V gene. There are 15 residues in the CDR3. Trimming at V came to 2 bases and at J to 7 bases, leaving 5 bases not matched to a gene. The CDR3 loop reads CASSFSGGARNEQFF. The CDR3, as DNA: TGTGCCAGCAGCTTTAGCGGGGGGGCTCGGAATGAGCAGTTCTTC.